These T cell receptor beta chains were read from a single sample in a study of cytomegalovirus exposure and HLA in healthy donors. The assay was immunoSEQ multiplex PCR, and TCRdb's table has in-frame clones only and misses some. The sample consists of around 100,000 clones, about 80% of them appearing once. Sequencing used PBMCs. Source of these receptors: a man aged 35 to 55 in good health and CMV-seronegative. CDR3s leave out the opening cysteine and the closing phenylalanine or tryptophan. Each record gives: J gene, V gene, clone size, CDR3 protein. Expanded clones get a size class; other rows say once, few or many, or leave the size out.

>TRBJ2-3|TRBV10-3|-
AISGGWVGTDTQY
>TRBJ2-3|TRBV4-3|-
ASSQDAGSTDTQY
>TRBJ1-2|TRBV6-6|-
ASIGDRGRGGGYT
>TRBJ1-2|TRBV9|-
ASSARDRINYGYT
>TRBJ1-1|TRBV6-5|-
ASSWDSSVGTEAF
>TRBJ2-7|TRBV19|few
ASSHSREQY
>TRBJ1-1|TRBV30|-
AWSEGQGSTEAF
>-|TRBV7-9|-
ASSLAGGSYEQY
>TRBJ2-5|TRBV18|-
ASSPGTGRETQY
>TRBJ2-3|TRBV7-2|-
ASSLTGGITDTQY
>TRBJ2-5|TRBV6-1|-
ASRPQGAGETQY
>TRBJ1-1|TRBV6-1|-
ASRPGGPGTEAF
>TRBJ2-1|TRBV18|-
ASSTVAGGYNEQF
>TRBJ1-3|TRBV6-5|-
ASAVDRGSDTIY
>TRBJ1-2|TRBV15|-
ATSRDRGTGRDGYT
>TRBJ2-2|TRBV9|-
ASSVGGSGDYTGELF
>TRBJ1-6|TRBV30|few
AWSAVSYNSPLH
>TRBJ1-6|TRBV28|-
ASNLSGQGLSSYNSPLH
>TRBJ2-5|TRBV7-9|-
SSMRGQETQY
>TRBJ1-6|TRBV10-1|-
ASRLPQGSEEVGNSPLH
>TRBJ2-2|TRBV27|-
ASSLRGGELF
>TRBJ1-6|TRBV4-1|-
ASSQARQGAGSPLH